What follows is one TCR beta chain and its context. Its matching antigen is unknown. It was negative isolation that provided the CD8+ and CD4+ T cells, whereas TEMRA cells were enriched by FACS. With random hexamers, about 0.45 to 1 ug RNA was reverse transcribed. TCRdb fed the immunoSEQ multiplex PCR reads into MiXCR, producing one record per CDR3 protein. The table shows 160,000 or so distinct CDR3 sequences, with under 95% occurring only once. This record belongs to a study of CD8 T cells in Susac syndrome. Broader study findings: In its TCR sequencing and HLA analysis, the study acknowledged that the number of individuals was relatively small.

The CDR3 is 15 amino acids. Germline V CDR1 and CDR2: WNHNN, SYGVQD (reference sequence). V shed 4 bases and J 0 bases; nucleotides not matched to a gene: 4. The sequence derives from a human donor in good health. The specimen was CD4+ T cells from PBMCs. V gene TRBV10-1 combines with J gene TRBJ2-3, with 7 bases identical to TRBD1. CDR3 amino acids: CASSGPGQSTDTQYF. The CDR3 DNA sequence: TGCGCCAGCAGTGGACCGGGACAGAGCACAGATACGCAGTATTTT.